Below, one T cell receptor beta chain is given with its context. Profiled with immunoSEQ multiplex PCR; TCRdb holds only in-frame clones, not every one. The table records some 86,000 clones, 80% to 95% of them present only once. Systemic immunosuppression or a history of autoimmune disease excluded patients. This specimen belongs to a study of OX40 agonist ivuxolimab in advanced cancers. The TCR sequence derives from an adult with an advanced solid tumor such as melanoma, head and neck, liver or kidney cancer. The material sequenced was CD4+ or CD8+ T cells sorted from blood, taken in a trial of the OX40 agonist ivuxolimab.

CDR3 nucleotides: TGTGCCAGCAGTGGCCTCCGCAGCTCTGGAAACACCATATATTTT. This sequence encodes CASSGLRSSGNTIYF. The J gene is TRBJ1-3, the V gene TRBV6-1; D is unclear. The CDR3 extends over 15 amino acids. Trimming removed 4 bases at V and 0 bases at J, with 10 bases between. Germline V CDR1 and CDR2: MNHNS, SASEGT.